The 20 T cell receptor beta chains below come from one sample, sequenced in a study of T cells after yellow fever vaccination. TCRdb ran MiXCR on the 5' RACE reads and lists one entry per CDR3 protein. The table shows around 350,000 distinct CDR3 sequences, with more than 5.5% occurring only once. The sample consisted of PBMCs, taken 5 days after the yellow fever booster vaccination. The source of these receptors is a man aged 25-45 years who received the YFV17D yellow fever vaccine.

The chain recombines TRBV6-1 with TRBJ1-1; perhaps TRBD1 as D (5 bases). The CDR3 covers 13 residues. V was clipped by 6 bases and J by 10 bases, with 18 bases between them. Germline V gene sequence: CDR1 MNHNS, CDR2 SASEGT. The CDR3 coding sequence is TGTGCCAGCAGCCCTGGGGCCTTAGGTAGAGCTTTCTTT. Protein sequence: CASSPGALGRAFF.

The rearrangement uses TRBV20-1 and TRBJ2-7; a weak D match, TRBD2 (5 bases). V lost 3 bases and J 5 bases, leaving 17 bases between the germline ends. Germline CDR1 and CDR2: DFQATT and SNEGSKA (reference sequence). This CDR3 contains 14 residues. This CDR3 is CSASPRNGRDEQYF. The CDR3 nucleotides are TGCAGTGCTAGCCCCAGGAACGGGCGGGACGAGCAGTACTTC.

This clonotype appeared many times. The chain couples TRBV20-1 to TRBJ2-3, with a weak D call TRBD2 (6 bases). Per the germline V gene, CDR1 is DFQATT and CDR2 is SNEGSKA (reference sequence). This CDR3 region has 13 residues. V shed 1 base and J shed 5 bases, with 10 bases lying between them. CDR3 nucleotides: TGCAGTGCTAGAGTCCCAGCGGGAGATACGCAGTATTTT. Its translation: CSARVPAGDTQYF.

This clonotype has only a few counts. Germline is not matched at one junction end, which may reflect a read error. V gene TRBV6-2 or TRBV6-3 combines with J gene TRBJ2-7; TRBD2 matches at 7 bases. The CDR3 runs to 12 residues. The V gene's germline CDR1 is MNHEY and CDR2 SVGEGT. The CDR3 loop is CASRQPGLQVDF. CDR3 nucleotides: TGTGCCAGCAGACAACCGGGACTACAAGTAGACTTC.

This clonotype was seen repeatedly, ten times or more. This rearrangement joins TRBV29-1 to TRBJ1-2; D is unclear. The CDR3 contains 13 residues. V gave up 3 bases and J gave up 7 bases, with 15 bases separating them. The germline V gene encodes CDR1 SQVTM and CDR2 ANQGSEA. This CDR3 reads CSVDPDASGGYTF. Written as DNA, the CDR3 is TGCAGCGTTGACCCCGACGCTTCCGGTGGCTACACCTTC.

This clonotype was observed a few times. The CDR3 sequence: CATSSRKGWNGELFF. The CDR3 region has the DNA TGTGCCACCAGCAGCCGAAAGGGGTGGAACGGGGAGCTGTTTTTT. The chain has TRBV15 and TRBJ2-2, with D perhaps TRBD1 (5 bases). Germline CDR1 and CDR2: LNHNV and YYDKDF (reference sequence). V lost 3 bases to trimming and J lost 7 bases, with 15 bases between them. The CDR3 consists of 15 residues.

This clonotype was observed a handful of times. The chain employs TRBV20-1 and TRBJ2-3; D ambiguous. Trimming pared 5 bases from V and 4 bases from J, leaving 19 bases between. The length of the CDR3 is 15 residues. Germline V gene data show CDR1 as DFQATT and CDR2 as SNEGSKA (reference sequence). The CDR3 reads CSAHALSLRADTQYF. The CDR3 DNA reads TGCAGTGCTCATGCCCTCTCCCTTCGCGCAGATACGCAGTATTTT.

The table lists this clonotype with many counts. This chain joins TRBV5-1 and TRBJ2-7; 8 nucleotides agree with TRBD1. This CDR3 has 14 amino acids. Per the germline V gene, CDR1 is SGHRS and CDR2 is YFSETQ. Trimming took 2 bases from V and 3 from J; bases not matched to a gene: 4. In DNA form, the CDR3 reads TGCGCCAGCAGCTTTGGAGACAGGGGCTACGAGCAGTACTTC. Amino acids: CASSFGDRGYEQYF.

In this sample, this clonotype turned up a few times. The V call is TRBV7-3, the J call TRBJ2-1; D unclear. V shed 5 bases and J shed 8 bases, with 16 bases lying between them. Germline CDR1 SGHTA, CDR2 FQGTGA. The CDR3 has 14 residues. Here the CDR3 DNA reads TGTGCCAGCAGCCCCATTGCCGACTTCGATGAGCAGTTCTTC. This codes for CASSPIADFDEQFF. The complete variable domain, with remaining parts taken from reference TRBV7-3 and TRBJ2-1, reads GAGVSQTPSNKVTEKGKYVELRCDPISGHTALYWYRQSLGQGPEFLIYFQGTGAADDSGLPNDRFFAVRPEGSVSTLKIQRTERGDSAVYLCASSPIADFDEQFFGPGTRLTVL.

This clonotype was found a few times. The V and J genes are TRBV12-3 or TRBV12-4 and TRBJ2-1; D possibly corresponds to TRBD2 (6 bases). CDR3 size: 13 residues. V dropped 8 bases and J dropped 7 bases, with 15 bases sitting between them. The CDR3, as DNA: TGTGCCAGCGGGGAGGAAGATGTAAATGAGCAGTTCTTC. Translating it yields CASGEEDVNEQFF.

This chain uses TRBV7-9 with TRBJ2-7; D possibly matches TRBD1 or TRBD2 (5 bases each). The CDR3 extends over 15 amino acids. Trimming removed 6 bases at V and 2 bases at J, with 17 bases between. Germline-derived CDR1 and CDR2 are SEHNR and FQNEAQ (reference sequence). The CDR3 DNA sequence: TGTGCCAGCAGTCAAACGGGACGGGTCACCTACGAGCAGTACTTC. Protein sequence: CASSQTGRVTYEQYF.

The sample holds many counts of this clonotype. The rearrangement links TRBV5-1 to TRBJ2-1, with TRBD1 as a possible D gene (7 bases). The CDR3 consists of 14 residues. Germline CDR1 and CDR2: SGHRS and YFSETQ. The ends were cut back, 0 bases at V and 6 bases at J, with 10 bases in the middle. The CDR3 nucleotides read TGCGCCAGCAGCTTGGGACAGGGAGGCAATGAGCAGTTCTTC. The encoded protein is CASSLGQGGNEQFF.

The chain combines TRBV5-6 with TRBJ1-5; the D gene is possibly TRBD1 (6 bases). The CDR3 extends over 14 amino acids. Trimming cost V 4 bases and J 4 bases, with 12 bases left between them. CDR1 is SGHDT, CDR2 YYEEEE, per germline. The chain's CDR3 is CASSPRGVNQPQHF. For the CDR3, the DNA is TGTGCCAGCAGCCCGAGGGGGGTGAATCAGCCCCAGCATTTT. The variable domain in full, completed from reference TRBV5-6 and TRBJ1-5, reads DAGVTQSPTHLIKTRGQQVTLRCSPKSGHDTVSWYQQALGQGPQFIFQYYEEEERQRGNFPDRFSGHQFPNYSSELNVNALLLGDSALYLCASSPRGVNQPQHFGDGTRLSIL.

J is TRBJ2-1 and V is TRBV7-3; 9 positions match TRBD2. Germline values: CDR1 SGHTA, CDR2 FQGTGA. J was trimmed by 6 bases and V by 5 bases; bases with no gene match: 5. The CDR3 spans 14 residues. CDR3 amino acids: CASSRSGRVNEQFF. In DNA, the CDR3 is TGTGCCAGCAGCCGTAGCGGGAGAGTCAATGAGCAGTTCTTC.

Ten or more counts support this clonotype. The chain has TRBV5-4 and TRBJ2-1; D uncertain. V lost 4 bases, J lost 4 bases, and 9 bases lay in between. CDR3 length: 13 residues. The V gene's germline CDR1 is SGHNT and CDR2 YYREEE (reference sequence). The CDR3 coding sequence is TGTGCCAGCAGCGTTTCTAATTACAATGAGCAGTTCTTC. It codes for CASSVSNYNEQFF.

This clonotype has just a few counts. The V and J genes are TRBV6-2 or TRBV6-3 and TRBJ2-5; TRBD1 is a possible D gene (6 bases). This CDR3 region has 14 residues. Germline V lookup: CDR1 MNHEY, CDR2 SVGEGT. V was cut by 4 bases and J by 1 base, with 10 bases left in between. CDR3 in DNA: TGTGCCAGCAGTTTGGACAGCTTCCAAGAGACCCAGTACTTC. It is translated as CASSLDSFQETQYF.

This clonotype has at least ten counts. The chain combines TRBV9 with TRBJ2-3; the D is unclear. CDR1 is SGDLS, CDR2 YYNGEE, per germline. There are 12 residues in the CDR3. Trimming pared 0 bases from V and 4 bases from J, leaving 3 bases between. CDR3 sequence reads: CASSVGPDTQYF. The CDR3 DNA is TGTGCCAGCAGCGTAGGGCCAGATACGCAGTATTTT. Combining the CDR3 with reference TRBV9 and TRBJ2-3 gives the whole variable domain DSGVTQTPKHLITATGQRVTLRCSPRSGDLSVYWYQQSLDQGLQFLIQYYNGEERAKGNILERFSAQQFPDLHSELNLSSLELGDSALYFCASSVGPDTQYFGPGTRLTVL.

This clonotype has more than one count but fewer than ten. The rearrangement joins TRBV15 to TRBJ2-7, with 9 bases matching TRBD1. CDR1 and CDR2 from the germline V gene are LNHNV and YYDKDF (reference sequence). J lost 5 bases, V lost 3 bases, and 5 bases had no gene match. The length of the CDR3 is 14 residues. As DNA, the CDR3 is TGTGCCACCAGCAGCCGGGACAGGGTTGACGAGCAGTACTTC. Encoded protein: CATSSRDRVDEQYF.

The rearrangement joins TRBV4-3 to TRBJ1-6, with 9 positions matching TRBD1. This CDR3 has 15 amino acids. Germline lookup yields CDR1 LGHNA and CDR2 YSLEER. V dropped 0 bases and J dropped 9; count of bases not matched to a gene: 3. This chain's CDR3 is CASSQEQGAFSPLHF. Written as DNA, the CDR3 is TGCGCCAGCAGCCAAGAACAGGGGGCTTTTTCACCCCTCCACTTT.

This clonotype has a handful of counts. The gene calls are TRBV27 and TRBJ2-1; D gene uncertain. Deletions cut 2 bases from V and 13 bases from J, with 9 bases between. The CDR3 loop spans 11 amino acids. From germline, CDR1 is MNHEY and CDR2 SMNVEV (reference sequence). The CDR3 protein is CASSLGLVQFF. The DNA of the CDR3 is TGTGCCAGCAGTTTAGGGCTAGTTCAGTTCTTC.